One sample yielded the 32 T cell receptor beta chains listed below, sequenced in a study of blood T cell repertoires in COVID-19 (dated by TCRdb to 2018 to 2021). The library was generated by the immunoSEQ multiplex PCR assay. TCRdb carries this immuneACCESS record with in-frame sequences only. Its versions omit some clonotypes, under half of them owing to an unresolved V gene in the studies checked, with the rest unexplained. Counted in this sample were fewer than 400,000 clones; approximately 82% of them appeared once. 2.5% to 3.5% of the sample is taken by the ten largest. The sample taken for sequencing was peripheral blood. Receptor source: a man aged 25-45 years with active or convalescent COVID-19.

The chain has TRBV6-5 and TRBJ2-7; 10 nucleotides match TRBD2. CDR3 size: 14 residues. V shed 6 bases and J 2 bases; nucleotides not matched to a gene: 4. CDR1 is MNHEY, CDR2 SVGAGI, per germline. CDR3 sequence (DNA): TGTGCCAGCAGCCGCCTAGCGGGAGCCTACGAGCAGTACTTC. This gives the protein CASSRLAGAYEQYF.

This clone appeared a single time. The chain is built from TRBV10-3 and TRBJ1-5, with 10 bases fitting TRBD1. V trimming: 4 bases; J trimming: 7 bases; junction bases outside the gene matches: 1. The CDR3 sequence is 13 residues long. The V gene's germline CDR1 is ENHRY and CDR2 SYGVKD. CDR3 region: CAISGDRGQPQHF. The CDR3 DNA sequence: TGTGCCATCAGTGGGGACAGGGGCCAGCCCCAGCATTTT.

The CDR3 nucleotides are TGCGCCAGCAGCGTAATAGGACTAGCGGGAGGTGGCGAGCAGTACTTC. This sequence encodes CASSVIGLAGGGEQYF. This rearrangement joins TRBV5-1 to TRBJ2-7, with TRBD2 matching 14 bases. The CDR3 runs to 16 residues. V shed 4 bases and J 6 bases; nucleotides not matched to a gene: 9. The germline V gene encodes CDR1 SGHRS and CDR2 YFSETQ.

DNA of the CDR3: TGTGCCAGCTCACCACGTAGACACCTAGAAGCTTTCTTT. Its translation is CASSPRRHLEAFF. The chain combines TRBV18 with TRBJ1-1; D unresolved. Per the germline V gene, CDR1 is KGHSH and CDR2 is LQKENI. Trimming left V 1 base short and J 8 bases short, with 11 bases between. The CDR3 length is 13 residues.

The chain couples TRBV10-3 to TRBJ2-5; 7 bases fit TRBD2. V shed 4 bases, J shed 1 base, and the junction held 9 bases outside the gene matches. The length of the CDR3 is 16 residues. Germline-derived CDR1 and CDR2 are ENHRY and SYGVKD. Here the CDR3 reads CAISAGTSAIQETQYF. The CDR3 coding sequence is TGTGCCATCAGTGCGGGTACTAGCGCGATCCAAGAGACCCAGTACTTC.

The gene calls are TRBV4-3 and TRBJ2-7; TRBD1 aligns across 7 bases. The length of the CDR3 is 13 residues. With 1 base clipped from V and 8 bases from J, the junction kept 5 bases outside the gene matches. Germline V lookup: CDR1 LGHNA, CDR2 YSLEER. The CDR3 coding sequence is TGCGCCAGCAGCCAAGCACGGGACAGCCAGCAGTACTTC. It yields the protein CASSQARDSQQYF.

The chain recombines TRBV28 with TRBJ2-7, with 7 bases aligning to TRBD2. From germline, CDR1 is MDHEN and CDR2 SYDVKM. This CDR3 comprises 15 residues. Trimming cost V 6 bases and J 0 bases; bases outside gene matches: 8. The CDR3 protein is CASRSTGGGSYEQYF. The CDR3 DNA follows: TGTGCCAGCAGATCTACGGGCGGGGGCTCCTACGAGCAGTACTTC.

The chain has TRBV24-1 and TRBJ2-3; 8 bases are a match to TRBD1. V shed 1 base and J 1 base; nucleotides not matched to a gene: 3. The CDR3 has 16 residues. Germline-derived CDR1 and CDR2 are KGHDR and SFDVKD. This CDR3 is CATSDFETGGTDTQYF. CDR3 nucleotide sequence: TGTGCCACCAGTGATTTTGAGACAGGGGGCACAGATACGCAGTATTTT.

Comment on this clone: Additional DNA sequences in this sample encode the identical CDR3. The rearrangement links TRBV2 to TRBJ1-2; D is possibly TRBD1 (5 bases). The CDR3 spans 13 residues. CDR1 SNHLY and CDR2 FYNNEI come from the germline V gene. The ends were cut back, 3 bases at V and 4 bases at J, with 9 bases in the middle. The CDR3 coding sequence is TGTGCCAGCAGTGAGGCAGGGCTCTATGGCTACACCTTC. Residues: CASSEAGLYGYTF. The full variable domain, rest sourced from reference TRBV2 and TRBJ1-2, is EPEVTQTPSHQVTQMGQEVILRCVPISNHLYFYWYRQILGQKVEFLVSFYNNEISEKSEIFDDQFSVERPDGSNFTLKIRSTKLEDSAMYFCASSEAGLYGYTFGSGTRLTVV.

V gene TRBV11-2 combines with J gene TRBJ1-1; the D gene is possibly TRBD1 (5 bases). The CDR3 extends over 16 amino acids. Germline lookup yields CDR1 SGHAT and CDR2 FQNNGV. The V gene lost 5 bases and the J gene lost 0 bases, with 16 bases spanning the gap. The CDR3 bases are TGTGCCAGCAGCGTCCCCTTCAGGGAAATGAACACTGAAGCTTTCTTT. As protein: CASSVPFREMNTEAFF.

This clone came up once. V and J are TRBV28 and TRBJ1-1; TRBD1 is a possible D gene (5 bases). CDR1 is MDHEN and CDR2 is SYDVKM in the germline V gene. The CDR3 is made up of 14 amino acids. V was pared by 3 bases and J by 7 bases, with 15 bases between. This CDR3 reads CASSLSNSGGEAFF. The CDR3 DNA sequence: TGTGCCAGCAGTTTGAGTAATTCGGGGGGTGAAGCTTTCTTT. The variable domain in full, completed from reference TRBV28 and TRBJ1-1, reads DVKVTQSSRYLVKRTGEKVFLECVQDMDHENMFWYRQDPGLGLRLIYFSYDVKMKEKGDIPEGYSVSREKKERFSLILESASTNQTSMYLCASSLSNSGGEAFFGQGTRLTVV.

This clone was seen more than once but under ten times. The J gene is TRBJ1-3, the V gene TRBV13; no firm D call. CDR1 and CDR2 (germline): PRHDT, FYEKMQ (reference sequence). The CDR3 has 15 amino acids. The V end lost 3 bases, the J end lost 0 bases, and 9 bases lay between the germline ends. The CDR3: CASSFAAFSGNTIYF. CDR3 bases: TGTGCCAGCAGCTTTGCAGCGTTCTCTGGAAACACCATATATTTT.

The chain employs TRBV4-3 and TRBJ2-1; the match to TRBD2 covers 15 bases. V gave up 3 bases and J gave up 12 bases; unmatched junction bases: 3. Germline loops: CDR1 LGHNA, CDR2 YSLEER. The CDR3 is 14 amino acids. This CDR3 reads CASSHGLAGGLQFF. CDR3 in DNA: TGCGCCAGCAGCCACGGACTAGCGGGAGGGTTGCAGTTCTTC.

This clone was counted a few times. The chain employs TRBV7-2 and TRBJ2-3; TRBD2 is a possible D gene (6 bases). The germline gives CDR1 SGHTA, CDR2 FQGNSA. V lost 1 base, J lost 0 bases, and 8 bases lay in between. CDR3 size: 15 residues. DNA for the CDR3: TGTGCCAGCAGCTTAGTAGGGACTAGCACAGATACGCAGTATTTT. Protein product: CASSLVGTSTDTQYF.

The J gene is TRBJ2-1, the V gene TRBV11-3; 7 bases map to TRBD2. The length of the CDR3 is 15 residues. The germline V gene encodes CDR1 SGHNT and CDR2 YENEEA. The V gene end was trimmed by 4 bases and the J gene end by 6 bases; junction bases not matched to a gene: 9. The CDR3 is CASSSRVGGSNEQFF. CDR3 DNA sequence: TGTGCCAGCAGCTCTCGGGTGGGGGGGAGCAATGAGCAGTTCTTC.

The genes are TRBV19 and TRBJ2-7, with 11 positions matching TRBD2. V was clipped by 1 base and J by 3 bases; unmatched bases: 2. From germline, CDR1 is LNHDA and CDR2 SQIVND (reference sequence). The CDR3 spans 15 residues. CDR3 nucleotide sequence: TGTGCCAGTAGTATAGGACTAGCGGGACTCTACGAGCAGTACTTC. Translating it yields CASSIGLAGLYEQYF.

DNA for the CDR3: TGTGCCTGGTCCACCCCCGGGACAGTAAGGGAGCAGTACTTC. Amino acid sequence: CAWSTPGTVREQYF. The rearrangement uses TRBV30 and TRBJ2-7, with TRBD1 matching 7 bases. Unmatched junction bases numbered 14, after V lost 5 bases and J lost 7 bases. The CDR3 loop spans 14 amino acids. Germline assignment: CDR1 GTSNPN and CDR2 SVGIG (reference sequence).

The chain links TRBV27 to TRBJ2-7, with a tentative D call TRBD1 (6 bases). CDR3 length equals 15 residues. Trimming took 0 bases from V and 1 from J, leaving 10 bases between them. CDR1 and CDR2 (germline): MNHEY, SMNVEV (reference sequence). CDR3 sequence reads: CASSLSLGQSYEQYF. The CDR3 DNA follows: TGTGCCAGCAGTTTATCCCTTGGACAGTCCTACGAGCAGTACTTC.

The chain combines TRBV5-1 with TRBJ1-1; 8 bases agree with TRBD1. V lost 2 bases, J lost 3 bases, and 6 bases stayed unmatched. The germline CDR1 and CDR2 sequences are SGHRS and YFSETQ. This CDR3 has 15 residues. CDR3 residues: CASSFQGQGHTEAFF. DNA of the CDR3: TGCGCCAGCAGCTTTCAAGGACAGGGTCACACTGAAGCTTTCTTT.

This clone has only one observation. V and J are TRBV6-6 and TRBJ1-6, with 7 bases matching TRBD1. The ends lost 5 bases at V and 7 bases at J; junction bases unmatched: 2. There are 13 residues in the CDR3. Germline V lookup: CDR1 MNHNY, CDR2 SVGAGI (reference sequence). This chain's CDR3 is CASSRQGNSPLHF. The CDR3 DNA sequence: TGTGCCAGCAGTCGACAGGGCAATTCACCCCTCCACTTT.

The genes are TRBV12-5 and TRBJ1-1, with 7 bases that match TRBD1. The V gene end was trimmed by 6 bases and the J gene end by 1 base; junction bases not matched to a gene: 5. The CDR3 has 14 residues. The germline V gene has CDR1 LGHNT and CDR2 FRNRAP. The chain's CDR3 is CASGQGEPNTEAFF. For the CDR3, the DNA is TGTGCTAGTGGGCAGGGGGAGCCGAACACTGAAGCTTTCTTT.

This chain connects TRBV7-6 to TRBJ2-3; TRBD2 might be the D (6 bases). V lost 0 bases to trimming and J lost 5 bases, with 15 bases between them. CDR1 is SGHVS, CDR2 FNYEAQ, per germline. This CDR3 has 16 amino acids. The DNA of the CDR3 is TGTGCCAGCAGCTTAGCTAGCGGTCGGGGGAAAGATACGCAGTATTTT. It specifies CASSLASGRGKDTQYF. Filled out from reference TRBV7-6 and TRBJ2-3, the complete variable domain reads GAGVSQSPRYKVTKRGQDVALRCDPISGHVSLYWYRQALGQGPEFLTYFNYEAQQDKSGLPNDRFSAERPEGSISTLTIQRTEQRDSAMYRCASSLASGRGKDTQYFGPGTRLTVL.

In nucleotides, the CDR3 is TGCGCCAGCAGTCACAACAATGAGCAGTTCTTC. It yields the protein CASSHNNEQFF. This rearrangement joins TRBV5-1 to TRBJ2-1; unclear D gene. The CDR3 totals 11 residues. The germline V gene encodes CDR1 SGHRS and CDR2 YFSETQ. Trimming cost V 5 bases and J 5 bases, with 5 bases left between them.

The CDR3 DNA reads as TGTGCCAGCAGCCTTCCTAGCGGGGGGGCCCCCACAGATACGCAGTATTTT. It translates to CASSLPSGGAPTDTQYF. This chain connects TRBV5-4 to TRBJ2-3; 12 nucleotides line up with TRBD2. V trimming: 4 bases; J trimming: 2 bases; junction bases outside the gene matches: 8. This CDR3 is built from 17 residues. Germline values: CDR1 SGHNT, CDR2 YYREEE (reference sequence).

The V and J genes are TRBV30 and TRBJ1-4, with D perhaps matching TRBD1 (5 bases). Per germline, CDR1 GTSNPN and CDR2 SVGIG (reference sequence). Trimming shortened V by 4 bases and J by 7 bases, and 13 bases separated the two germline ends. The CDR3 totals 13 residues. The CDR3 sequence is CAWTTANGEKLFF. The CDR3 DNA reads as TGTGCCTGGACGACAGCAAACGGTGAAAAACTGTTTTTT.

The gene calls are TRBV7-3 and TRBJ2-7; 10 nucleotides align to TRBD2. This CDR3 has 16 amino acids. Germline loops: CDR1 SGHTA, CDR2 FQGTGA. With 5 bases clipped from V and 4 bases from J, the junction kept 11 bases outside the gene matches. CDR3 in DNA: TGTGCCAGCAGCCCCCAAGGAGCGGGAGGGCGATACGAGCAGTACTTC. Protein sequence: CASSPQGAGGRYEQYF. Drawing the rest from reference TRBV7-3 and TRBJ2-7, the complete variable domain is GAGVSQTPSNKVTEKGKYVELRCDPISGHTALYWYRQSLGQGPEFLIYFQGTGAADDSGLPNDRFFAVRPEGSVSTLKIQRTERGDSAVYLCASSPQGAGGRYEQYFGPGTRLTVT.

J is TRBJ1-6 and V is TRBV10-2; 7 bases agree with TRBD1. The germline V gene has CDR1 WSHSY and CDR2 SAAADI. J gave up 2 bases and V 3 bases, and 4 bases lay outside the gene matches. CDR3 length equals 16 residues. The DNA for the CDR3 is TGCGCCAGCAGTGATCAGGGGGGAGCCTATAATTCACCCCTCCACTTT. Translating gives CASSDQGGAYNSPLHF.

V usage is TRBV6-5 and J usage is TRBJ1-3; a possible D gene is TRBD1 (6 bases). Germline loops: CDR1 MNHEY, CDR2 SVGAGI. V gave up 7 bases and J gave up 0 bases, with 13 bases separating them. The CDR3 runs 15 residues. The CDR3 region has the DNA TGTGCCAGCAAGCAGACAGGATCCTCTGGAAACACCATATATTTT. Residues: CASKQTGSSGNTIYF.

The CDR3: CASSSGLRSYNEQFF. CDR3 DNA sequence: TGTGCCAGCAGCTCAGGACTCCGGTCCTACAATGAGCAGTTCTTC. This chain uses TRBV7-2 with TRBJ2-1; possibly TRBD2 for D (5 bases). The CDR3 runs 15 residues. Germline lookup yields CDR1 SGHTA and CDR2 FQGNSA. The V gene lost 4 bases and the J gene lost 1 base, with 11 bases spanning the gap.

This clone was seen only a few times. The chain links TRBV7-2 to TRBJ2-2; 11 bases line up with TRBD2. Germline V gene data show CDR1 as SGHTA and CDR2 as FQGNSA. J lost 3 bases, V lost 5 bases, and 5 bases had no gene match. The CDR3 length is 16 residues. The CDR3 sequence: CASSHTSGSYTGELFF. The CDR3 DNA reads as TGTGCCAGCAGCCACACTAGCGGGAGCTACACCGGGGAGCTGTTTTTT. Looking up the rest from reference TRBV7-2 and TRBJ2-2 gives the full variable domain: GAGVSQSPSNKVTEKGKDVELRCDPISGHTALYWYRQSLGQGLEFLIYFQGNSAPDKSGLPSDRFSAERTGGSVSTLTIQRTQQEDSAVYLCASSHTSGSYTGELFFGEGSRLTVL.

The V and J genes are TRBV11-3 and TRBJ2-7, with D possibly matching TRBD1 (6 bases). Trimming removed 3 bases at V and 5 bases at J, with 14 bases between. CDR3 size: 14 residues. Germline CDR1 SGHNT, CDR2 YENEEA. As DNA, the CDR3 is TGTGCCAGCAGCTTTGACCAGGCAGGGGACGAGCAGTACTTC. This translates into CASSFDQAGDEQYF. The whole variable domain, remainder taken from reference TRBV11-3 and TRBJ2-7, is EAGVVQSPRYKIIEKKQPVAFWCNPISGHNTLYWYLQNLGQGPELLIRYENEEAVDDSQLPKDRFSAERLKGVDSTLKIQPAELGDSAVYLCASSFDQAGDEQYFGPGTRLTVT.

The chain has TRBV6-2 or TRBV6-3 and TRBJ2-5; 13 bases agree with TRBD2. The CDR3 consists of 20 residues. J was trimmed by 2 bases and V by 0 bases; bases with no gene match: 12. CDR1 and CDR2 from the germline V gene are MNHEY and SVGEGT. DNA of the CDR3: TGTGCCAGCAGTTACTCCAGTACCCCCACTAGCGGGGGGGATCAAGAGACCCAGTACTTC. Protein sequence: CASSYSSTPTSGGDQETQYF.